Each of the 29 T cell receptor beta chains below was sequenced from the same sample in a study of blood T cell repertoires in COVID-19. Sequencing was performed with immunoSEQ multiplex PCR; in TCRdb, only in-frame clones are kept and a portion is missing. The repertoire has 650,000 to 800,000 clones, just under 90% of them found once; the top ten carry roughly 0.25%. The sequencing sample was made of peripheral blood. The receptors were gathered from a woman aged 18 to 35 with acute or convalescent COVID-19.

The chain links TRBV19 to TRBJ1-5; 9 nucleotides align to TRBD1. The germline gives CDR1 LNHDA, CDR2 SQIVND (reference sequence). This CDR3 is 14 amino acids long. The V gene end was trimmed by 8 bases and the J gene end by 6 bases; junction bases not matched to a gene: 8. The CDR3: CASAQDRGPQPQHF. The CDR3, as DNA: TGTGCCAGTGCGCAGGACAGGGGCCCTCAGCCCCAGCATTTT.

To note about this clone: The sample carries other DNA sequences with the same CDR3. The rearrangement joins TRBV7-2 to TRBJ1-2, with TRBD1 matching 7 bases. The CDR3 is made up of 13 amino acids. Germline CDR1 reads SGHTA; CDR2 reads FQGNSA. The V segment lost 1 base and the J segment 6 bases; nucleotides outside the gene matches: 2. The CDR3: CASSLDRGDGYTF. CDR3 coding DNA: TGTGCCAGCAGCTTAGACAGGGGTGATGGCTACACCTTC.

The V call is TRBV15, the J call TRBJ2-1; possible D gene TRBD2, 7 bases. The V gene lost 8 bases and the J gene lost 5 bases, with 22 bases spanning the gap. Germline-derived CDR1 and CDR2 are LNHNV and YYDKDF (reference sequence). The CDR3 is 16 amino acids. CDR3 in amino acids: CATGSGGPLRDNEQFF. The CDR3 region has the DNA TGTGCCACCGGGTCCGGGGGGCCCCTCCGGGACAATGAGCAGTTCTTC.

The genes are TRBV20-1 and TRBJ1-2; 8 positions match TRBD1. The J segment lost 4 bases and the V segment lost 3 bases, leaving 4 bases of the junction unmatched. Germline V gene data show CDR1 as DFQATT and CDR2 as SNEGSKA (reference sequence). CDR3 length equals 13 residues. The CDR3: CSASSRGLYGYTF. The CDR3 coding sequence is TGCAGTGCTAGTAGCAGGGGGCTCTATGGCTACACCTTC.

The CDR3 here is CASSGGGEETQYF. Written as DNA, the CDR3 is TGTGCCAGCAGCGGAGGTGGTGAAGAGACCCAGTACTTC. The gene calls are TRBV4-2 and TRBJ2-5; possibly TRBD2 for D (5 bases). Per the germline V gene, CDR1 is LGHNA and CDR2 is YNFKEQ. The CDR3 has 13 residues. Trimming pared 5 bases from V and 3 bases from J, leaving 10 bases between.

The chain combines TRBV12-5 with TRBJ1-3, with 8 bases that match TRBD1. The junction had 6 bases not matched to a gene; V was cut back by 4 bases and J by 1 base. The CDR3 is 16 residues long. Germline lookup yields CDR1 LGHNT and CDR2 FRNRAP. DNA of the CDR3: TGTGCTAGTGGTTCTGGGACAGGTGGTTCTGGAAACACCATATATTTT. Translation: CASGSGTGGSGNTIYF.

The chain recombines TRBV5-1 with TRBJ2-7, with 9 bases matching TRBD2. V lost 5 bases, J lost 3 bases, and 3 bases stayed unmatched. CDR3 length equals 13 residues. The germline gives CDR1 SGHRS, CDR2 YFSETQ. The CDR3 is CASRQRGDYEQYF. CDR3 DNA: TGCGCCAGCAGACAGCGGGGGGACTACGAGCAGTACTTC.

V is TRBV29-1 and J is TRBJ1-2; 8 bases are a match to TRBD1. Germline CDR1 is SQVTM and CDR2 is ANQGSEA. Trimming at V came to 7 bases and at J to 8 bases, leaving 6 bases not matched to a gene. This CDR3 contains 11 residues. Here the CDR3 reads CSGDRGSGYTF. For the CDR3, the DNA is TGCAGCGGTGACAGGGGTTCGGGCTACACCTTC.

The chain combines TRBV7-2 with TRBJ1-2; a possible D gene is TRBD1 (5 bases). The CDR3 runs 15 residues. Trimming took 2 bases from V and 2 from J, leaving 12 bases between them. Germline-derived CDR1 and CDR2 are SGHTA and FQGNSA. The CDR3 loop reads CASSLIRRQNYGYTF. The CDR3, as DNA: TGTGCCAGCAGCTTAATCCGGCGACAGAACTATGGCTACACCTTC.

V gene TRBV9 combines with J gene TRBJ1-1; D is unresolved. This CDR3 comprises 15 residues. V was cut by 0 bases and J by 0 bases, with 9 bases left in between. CDR1 and CDR2 from the germline V gene are SGDLS and YYNGEE. This chain's CDR3 is CASSVVGGLNTEAFF. CDR3 coding DNA: TGTGCCAGCAGCGTAGTTGGAGGTTTGAACACTGAAGCTTTCTTT.

Details on this clone: Its ends do not fully match the called genes, so a read error is possible. The rearrangement joins TRBV6-6 to TRBJ1-1; 9 nucleotides agree with TRBD1. There are 12 residues in the CDR3. Per the germline V gene, CDR1 is MNHNY and CDR2 is SVGAGI (reference sequence). The chain's CDR3 is CAGGQGNTEAFF. The CDR3 DNA follows: TGCGCGGGGGGACAGGGGAACACTGAAGCTTTCTTT.

The chain employs TRBV7-2 and TRBJ1-3; 7 nucleotides agree with TRBD1. V lost 1 base and J lost 0; bases outside the gene matches: 3. This CDR3 has 16 residues. CDR1 is SGHTA and CDR2 is FQGNSA in the germline V gene. This CDR3 reads CASSLETGLSGNTIYF. The CDR3 DNA reads as TGTGCCAGCAGCTTAGAGACAGGGCTCTCTGGAAACACCATATATTTT. Supplemented by reference TRBV7-2 and TRBJ1-3, the full variable domain reads GAGVSQSPSNKVTEKGKDVELRCDPISGHTALYWYRQSLGQGLEFLIYFQGNSAPDKSGLPSDRFSAERTGGSVSTLTIQRTQQEDSAVYLCASSLETGLSGNTIYFGEGSWLTVV.

The chain couples TRBV9 to TRBJ1-1; weak D call: TRBD1 (6 bases). V gave up 0 bases and J gave up 3 bases, with 15 bases separating them. The CDR3 covers 16 residues. Germline assignment: CDR1 SGDLS and CDR2 YYNGEE. CDR3 coding DNA: TGTGCCAGCAGCGTAGGCTCTCAGGGGATCCACACTGAAGCTTTCTTT. This encodes CASSVGSQGIHTEAFF.

This sequence joins TRBV7-2 and TRBJ2-1; 11 positions match TRBD2. The J segment lost 10 bases and the V segment lost 5 bases, leaving 10 bases of the junction unmatched. CDR1 is SGHTA and CDR2 is FQGNSA in the germline V gene. The CDR3 length is 15 residues. This chain's CDR3 is CASSPPGLADQEQFF. The CDR3 DNA is TGTGCCAGCAGCCCACCGGGACTAGCGGACCAAGAGCAGTTCTTC.

This chain uses TRBV30 with TRBJ2-5, with 10 bases fitting TRBD1. Germline CDR1 and CDR2: GTSNPN and SVGIG (reference sequence). The CDR3 consists of 13 residues. V lost 1 base to trimming and J lost 4 bases; unmatched junction nucleotides: 0. As DNA, the CDR3 is TGTGCCTGGAGTGGGGACAGGGGAGAGACCCAGTACTTC. It is translated as CAWSGDRGETQYF.

The gene calls are TRBV15 and TRBJ1-2, with 10 bases matching TRBD1. The CDR3 sequence is 15 residues long. V was clipped by 2 bases and J by 6 bases; unmatched bases: 6. CDR1 is LNHNV and CDR2 is YYDKDF in the germline V gene (reference sequence). Here the CDR3 DNA reads TGTGCCACCAGCAGATCACGGGGGACAGGGGATGGCTACACCTTC. Its translation: CATSRSRGTGDGYTF.

The chain recombines TRBV4-2 with TRBJ1-1, with 8 bases fitting TRBD1. V was clipped by 0 bases and J by 1 base; unmatched bases: 4. The germline gives CDR1 LGHNA, CDR2 YNFKEQ. The CDR3 spans 16 residues. CDR3 sequence: CASSQDRTGPNTEAFF. The CDR3 DNA is TGTGCCAGCAGCCAAGATCGGACAGGGCCGAACACTGAAGCTTTCTTT.

V gene TRBV11-2 combines with J gene TRBJ2-7, with no clear D. Trimming left V 3 bases short and J 0 bases short, with 3 bases between. There are 12 residues in the CDR3. Germline V gene sequence: CDR1 SGHAT, CDR2 FQNNGV. CDR3 DNA sequence: TGTGCCAGCAGCTTCGGCTCCTACGAGCAGTACTTC. It codes for CASSFGSYEQYF. The full variable domain, rest sourced from reference TRBV11-2 and TRBJ2-7, is EAGVAQSPRYKIIEKRQSVAFWCNPISGHATLYWYQQILGQGPKLLIQFQNNGVVDDSQLPKDRFSAERLKGVDSTLKIQPAKLEDSAVYLCASSFGSYEQYFGPGTRLTVT.

The chain uses TRBV30 and TRBJ1-3, with D possibly TRBD1 on 6 matching bases. The CDR3 spans 15 residues. Between the trimmed V and J ends, which lost 4 bases and 0 bases, there was a span of 13 bases. Germline-derived CDR1 and CDR2 are GTSNPN and SVGIG (reference sequence). The CDR3 region has the DNA TGTGCCTGGACGACAGGATCCATCTCTGGAAACACCATATATTTT. Its translation: CAWTTGSISGNTIYF.

This sequence joins TRBV5-4 and TRBJ2-3, with TRBD2 matching 9 bases. The V and J ends lost 1 base and 2 bases, in that order; junction bases with no gene match: 5. The length of the CDR3 is 16 residues. CDR1 SGHNT and CDR2 YYREEE come from the germline V gene (reference sequence). This chain's CDR3 is CASSLLSGGPTDTQYF. As DNA, the CDR3 is TGTGCCAGCAGCTTGTTGAGCGGGGGGCCCACAGATACGCAGTATTTT.

In its sample, this clone was seen once. V and J are TRBV5-5 and TRBJ1-4; D is possibly TRBD1 (6 bases). The ends were cut back, 1 base at V and 7 bases at J, with 17 bases in the middle. CDR1 SGHKS and CDR2 YYEKEE come from the germline V gene (reference sequence). The CDR3 is 16 residues long. CDR3 loop: CASSLRPAGVPEKLFF. CDR3 coding DNA: TGTGCCAGCAGCTTGCGCCCAGCAGGGGTCCCTGAAAAACTGTTTTTT. Combining the CDR3 with reference TRBV5-5 and TRBJ1-4 gives the whole variable domain DAGVTQSPTHLIKTRGQQVTLRCSPISGHKSVSWYQQVLGQGPQFIFQYYEKEERGRGNFPDRFSARQFPNYSSELNVNALLLGDSALYLCASSLRPAGVPEKLFFGSGTQLSVL.

This rearrangement joins TRBV11-2 to TRBJ2-5; D is unresolved. The CDR3 is 15 residues long. Trimming took off 3 bases at V and 4 bases at J, with 15 bases between the two ends. CDR1 SGHAT and CDR2 FQNNGV come from the germline V gene. CDR3 nucleotide sequence: TGTGCCAGCAGCTTTGGAGACGTGCCTGGAGAGACCCAGTACTTC. The encoded protein is CASSFGDVPGETQYF.

The rearrangement joins TRBV3-1 (or the pseudogene TRBV3-2) to TRBJ2-2; 14 bases match TRBD2. V lost 4 bases, J lost 4 bases, and 5 bases stayed unmatched. Germline CDR1 and CDR2: LGHDT and YNNKEL (reference sequence). This CDR3 has 17 residues. The CDR3 DNA reads as TGTGCCAGCAGCCCGACTAGCGGGGGGGCGGGCACCGGGGAGCTGTTTTTT. This translates into CASSPTSGGAGTGELFF.

The CDR3 here is CASSARGIVQFF. In DNA form, the CDR3 reads TGTGCCAGCAGTGCCAGAGGGATCGTGCAGTTCTTC. The rearrangement uses TRBV2 and TRBJ2-1; D perhaps matches TRBD2 (5 bases). The CDR3 is made up of 12 amino acids. The V and J ends lost 4 bases and 12 bases respectively, with 13 bases between them. Looked up from germline, CDR1 is SNHLY and CDR2 is FYNNEI.

This chain uses TRBV7-9 with TRBJ1-3; tentatively, D is TRBD1 (5 bases). The CDR3 spans 13 residues. Germline loops: CDR1 SEHNR, CDR2 FQNEAQ (reference sequence). Trimming removed 6 bases at V and 4 bases at J, with 10 bases between. The CDR3 here is CASRRDSGNTIYF. For the CDR3, the DNA is TGTGCCAGCAGGAGGGACTCCGGAAACACCATATATTTT.

This chain links TRBV3-1 (or the pseudogene TRBV3-2) with TRBJ1-4, with D maybe TRBD1 (6 bases). V was cut by 4 bases and J by 7 bases, with 16 bases left in between. Germline V gives CDR1 LGHDT, CDR2 YNNKEL (reference sequence). There are 15 residues in the CDR3. Written as DNA, the CDR3 is TGTGCCAGCAGCCCGGGTCAGGGGATGCGTGAAAAACTGTTTTTT. This gives the protein CASSPGQGMREKLFF.

The V gene is TRBV20-1, the J gene TRBJ1-3; possibly TRBD1 for D (5 bases). The CDR3 length is 14 residues. CDR1 and CDR2 from the germline V gene are DFQATT and SNEGSKA (reference sequence). V lost 3 bases, J lost 3 bases, and 12 bases lay in between. The CDR3 sequence: CSASTGVGGNTIYF. CDR3 nucleotides: TGCAGTGCTAGTACGGGGGTGGGTGGAAACACCATATATTTT.

The CDR3 DNA sequence: TGTGCCAGTAGCGACTTTTACCGGACCCGGGACAGGGGGCCCCGCAATCAGCCCCAGCATTTT. The encoded protein is CASSDFYRTRDRGPRNQPQHF. The gene calls are TRBV19 and TRBJ1-5; 12 bases map to TRBD1. The V gene's germline CDR1 is LNHDA and CDR2 SQIVND (reference sequence). The CDR3 covers 21 residues. V dropped 6 bases and J dropped 2; count of bases not matched to a gene: 20.

This clone was picked up a small number of times. CDR3 in DNA: TGCAGCGTTGAAGTTTGGGACACCTATGGCTACACCTTC. It codes for CSVEVWDTYGYTF. The chain is built from TRBV29-1 and TRBJ1-2, with D perhaps TRBD1 (6 bases). The V and J ends lost 1 base and 4 bases respectively, with 10 bases between them. CDR3 length: 13 amino acids. Germline loops: CDR1 SQVTM, CDR2 ANQGSEA. Variable domain in full (rest from reference TRBV29-1 and TRBJ1-2): SAVISQKPSRDICQRGTSLTIQCQVDSQVTMMFWYRQQPGQSLTLIATANQGSEATYESGFVIDKFPISRPNLTFSTLTVSNMSPEDSSIYLCSVEVWDTYGYTFGSGTRLTVV.